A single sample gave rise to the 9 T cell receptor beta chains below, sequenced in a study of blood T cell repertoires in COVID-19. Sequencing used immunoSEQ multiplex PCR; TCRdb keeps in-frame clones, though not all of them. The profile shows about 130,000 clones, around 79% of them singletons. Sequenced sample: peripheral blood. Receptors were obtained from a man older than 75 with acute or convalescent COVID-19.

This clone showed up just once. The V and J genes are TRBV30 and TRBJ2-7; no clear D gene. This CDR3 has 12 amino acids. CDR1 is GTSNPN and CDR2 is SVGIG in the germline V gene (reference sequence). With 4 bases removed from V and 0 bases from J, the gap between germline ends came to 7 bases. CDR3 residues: CAWTDNSYEQYF. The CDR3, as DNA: TGTGCCTGGACAGACAACTCCTACGAGCAGTACTTC.

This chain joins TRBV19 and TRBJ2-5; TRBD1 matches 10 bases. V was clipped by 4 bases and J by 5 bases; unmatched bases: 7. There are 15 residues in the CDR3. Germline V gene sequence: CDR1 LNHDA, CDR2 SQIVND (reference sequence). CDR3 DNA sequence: TGTGCCAGTAGTACGGGGACAGGGGCTACGGAGACCCAGTACTTC. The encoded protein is CASSTGTGATETQYF.

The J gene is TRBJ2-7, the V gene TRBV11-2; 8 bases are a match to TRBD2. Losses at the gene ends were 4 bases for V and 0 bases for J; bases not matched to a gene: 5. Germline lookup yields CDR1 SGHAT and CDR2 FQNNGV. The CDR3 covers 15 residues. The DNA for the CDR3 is TGTGCCAGCAGCTCTTTACTAGCGGTCTCCTACGAGCAGTACTTC. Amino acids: CASSSLLAVSYEQYF.

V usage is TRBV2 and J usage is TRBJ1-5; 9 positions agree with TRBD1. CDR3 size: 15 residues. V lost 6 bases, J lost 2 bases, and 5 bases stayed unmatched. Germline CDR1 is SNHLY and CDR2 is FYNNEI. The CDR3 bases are TGTGCCAGCAGCCCAGGGGACAGGGGCAATCAGCCCCAGCATTTT. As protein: CASSPGDRGNQPQHF.

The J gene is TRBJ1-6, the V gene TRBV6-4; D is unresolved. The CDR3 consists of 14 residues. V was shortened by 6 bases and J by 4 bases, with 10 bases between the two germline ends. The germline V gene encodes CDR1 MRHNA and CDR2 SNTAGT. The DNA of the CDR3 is TGTGCCAGCAGCGTAACTGCATATAATTCACCCCTCCACTTT. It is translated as CASSVTAYNSPLHF.

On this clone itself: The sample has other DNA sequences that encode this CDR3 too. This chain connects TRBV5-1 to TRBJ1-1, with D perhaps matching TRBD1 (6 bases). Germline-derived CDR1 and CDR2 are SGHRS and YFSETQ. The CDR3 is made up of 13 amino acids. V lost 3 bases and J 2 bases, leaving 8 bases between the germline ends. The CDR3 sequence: CASSSQGNTEAFF. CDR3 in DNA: TGCGCCAGCAGCTCACAGGGAAACACTGAAGCTTTCTTT.

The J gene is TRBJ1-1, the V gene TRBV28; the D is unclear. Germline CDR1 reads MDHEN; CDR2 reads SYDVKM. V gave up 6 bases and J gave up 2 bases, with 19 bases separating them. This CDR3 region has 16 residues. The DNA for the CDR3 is TGTGCCAGCAGGCAAAATCTGGTCGGAGCAAACACTGAAGCTTTCTTT. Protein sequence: CASRQNLVGANTEAFF.

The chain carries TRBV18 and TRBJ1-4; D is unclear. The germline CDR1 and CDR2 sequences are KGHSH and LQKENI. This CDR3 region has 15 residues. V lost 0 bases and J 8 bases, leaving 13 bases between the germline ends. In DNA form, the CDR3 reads TGTGCCAGCTCACCACCAGAGGGCATAGGCGAAAAACTGTTTTTT. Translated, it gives CASSPPEGIGEKLFF.

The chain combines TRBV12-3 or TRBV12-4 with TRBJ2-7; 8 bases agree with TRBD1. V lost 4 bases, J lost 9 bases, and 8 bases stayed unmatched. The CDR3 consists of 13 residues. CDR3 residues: CASSYQGARGQYF. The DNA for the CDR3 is TGTGCCAGCAGTTACCAGGGGGCGAGGGGGCAGTACTTC.